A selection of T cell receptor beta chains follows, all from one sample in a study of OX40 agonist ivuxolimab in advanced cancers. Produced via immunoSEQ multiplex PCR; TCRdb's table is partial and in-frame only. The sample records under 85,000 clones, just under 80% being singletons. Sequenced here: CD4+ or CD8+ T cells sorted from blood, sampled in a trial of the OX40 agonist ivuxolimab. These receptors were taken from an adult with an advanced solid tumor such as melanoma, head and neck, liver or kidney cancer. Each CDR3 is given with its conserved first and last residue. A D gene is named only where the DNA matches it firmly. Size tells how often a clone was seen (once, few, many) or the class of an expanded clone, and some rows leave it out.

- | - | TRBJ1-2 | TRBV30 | TGTGCCTGGAGTAGGGGTTATGGCTACACCTTC | CAWSRGYGYTF
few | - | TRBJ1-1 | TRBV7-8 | TGTGCCAGCAGCTTAGACAGAGACAACACTGAAGCTTTCTTT | CASSLDRDNTEAFF
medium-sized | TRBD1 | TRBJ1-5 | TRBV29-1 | TGCAGCGTTGGTCAGGGGGATCAGCCCCAGCATTTT | CSVGQGDQPQHF
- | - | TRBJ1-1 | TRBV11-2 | TGTGCCAGCGGGCTCCCCGGGGGGCGAACAAGGAGAGCTTTCTTT | CASGLPGGRTRRAFF
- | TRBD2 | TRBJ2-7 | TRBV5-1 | TGCGCCAGCAGACCTAGCGGGGGGGCCTACGAGCAGTACTTC | CASRPSGGAYEQYF
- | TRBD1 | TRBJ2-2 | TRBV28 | TGTGCCAGCACCGGACAGGGGTCGGTCTACACCGGGGAGCTGTTTTTT | CASTGQGSVYTGELFF
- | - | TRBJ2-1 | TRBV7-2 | TGTGCCAGCAGCCTACAAGCGGGTCGGATCAATGAGCAGTTCTTC | CASSLQAGRINEQFF
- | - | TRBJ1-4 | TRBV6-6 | TGTGCCAGCACGAGAGGGGGATTCGGTAATGAAAAACTGTTTTTT | CASTRGGFGNEKLFF
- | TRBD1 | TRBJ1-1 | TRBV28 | TGTGCCAGCAGTTCCGGACAGGTATACACTGAAGCTTTCTTT | CASSSGQVYTEAFF
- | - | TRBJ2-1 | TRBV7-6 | TGTGCCAGCAGCCCTATCCCTATTGGGGCTAGTCCTAACAATGAGCAGTTCTTC | CASSPIPIGASPNNEQFF
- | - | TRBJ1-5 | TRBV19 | TGTGCCAGTAGTATAGTCAGGGTCGGGAATCAGCCCCAGCATTTT | CASSIVRVGNQPQHF
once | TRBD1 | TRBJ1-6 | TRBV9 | TGTGCCAGCAGCGTAGTCGACAGGGGAGGATCACCCCTCCACTTT | CASSVVDRGGSPLHF
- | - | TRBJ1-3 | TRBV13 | TGTGCCAGCAGCTTAATGAGCAAGCGAAACACCATATATTTT | CASSLMSKRNTIYF
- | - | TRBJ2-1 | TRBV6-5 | TGTGCCAGCAGTTACTCCTTCCAGCAGTTCTTC | CASSYSFQQFF
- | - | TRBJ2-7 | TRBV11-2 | TGTGCCAGCAGCTCGAGTACCTACGAGCAGTACTTC | CASSSSTYEQYF
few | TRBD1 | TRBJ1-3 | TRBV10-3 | TGTGCCATCAGTGAGTCGGGGCAGGGGGCTGTTTCTGGAAACACCATATATTTT | CAISESGQGAVSGNTIYF
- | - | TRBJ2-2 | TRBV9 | TGTGCCAGCAGCGTAGCTCGTACGAACACCGGGGAGCTGTTTTTT | CASSVARTNTGELFF
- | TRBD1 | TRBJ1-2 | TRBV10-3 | TGTGCCATCAGGGAGAGTGGACAGGGGGGCTATGGCTACACCTTC | CAIRESGQGGYGYTF
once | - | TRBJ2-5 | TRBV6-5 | TGTGCCAGCAGTTACGTCCCCTCTGAGACCCAGTACTTC | CASSYVPSETQYF
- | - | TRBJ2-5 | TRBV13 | TGTGCCAGCAGCCCCGGCGGGGACAGAGGGGAGACCCAGTACTTC | CASSPGGDRGETQYF
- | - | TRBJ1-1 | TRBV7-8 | TGTGCCAGCAGCTTAGCCGAGGGGACGAACACTGAAGCTTTCTTT | CASSLAEGTNTEAFF
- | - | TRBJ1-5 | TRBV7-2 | TGTGCCAGCAGCTTGAATCCGGGAAGTTATAGCAATCAGCCCCAGCATTTT | CASSLNPGSYSNQPQHF
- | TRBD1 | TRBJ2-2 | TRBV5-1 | TGCGCCAGCAGCTTGGGGGACAGGGTGGCCACCGGGGAGCTGTTTTTT | CASSLGDRVATGELFF